This T cell receptor beta chain was identified during a study of cytomegalovirus exposure and HLA in healthy donors. Study in general: The same platform was used for the 120 or so validation repertoires as for the roughly 700 first-cohort repertoires, as reported in a later analysis.

Some clones are missing from TCRdb's copy, which holds only in-frame ones; the method was immunoSEQ multiplex PCR. The data show 140,000 or so clones, 91% seen once. Remarks on this clone: Its antigen is as yet unknown.

Findings and caveats of the study: The majority of TCR sequences were rare, yet some public TCRs appeared in many donors. In the roughly 130 validation repertoires, a later analysis found that first-cohort TCR clusters tended to co-occur.

The study drew the donors from its roughly 120-subject validation cohort, separate from the roughly 700-subject first cohort. Sequenced: PBMCs. This TCR was sampled from a man aged 18 to 30 in good health and CMV-seronegative.

The CDR3 loop reads CASSDLLVPEYNEQFF. DNA of the CDR3: TGTGCCAGCAGTGACCTACTAGTTCCGGAATACAATGAGCAGTTCTTC. This chain links TRBV25-1 with TRBJ2-1, with D maybe TRBD2 (5 bases). Per germline, CDR1 MGHDK and CDR2 SYGVNS. V was clipped by 3 bases and J by 4 bases, with 16 bases between them. The CDR3 has 16 residues.